The 19 T cell receptor beta chains in this list originate from one sample, sequenced in a study of OX40 agonist ivuxolimab in advanced cancers. Using immunoSEQ multiplex PCR, the repertoire was profiled, and TCRdb retains in-frame clones only, with some absent. The sample carries tens of thousands of clones, 80% to 90% recorded once. Sequences were derived from CD4+ or CD8+ T cells sorted from blood, sampled in a trial of the OX40 agonist ivuxolimab. These receptors were taken from an adult with an advanced solid tumor such as melanoma, head and neck, liver or kidney cancer.

V is TRBV2 and J is TRBJ1-4, with D possibly being TRBD1 (6 bases). V was trimmed by 10 bases and J by 0 bases, leaving 15 bases between them. Per germline, CDR1 SNHLY and CDR2 FYNNEI. The length of the CDR3 is 15 residues. The CDR3 here is CATRGGTATNEKLFF. The CDR3 coding sequence is TGTGCCACCCGTGGGGGCACTGCAACTAATGAAAAACTGTTTTTT.

This chain uses TRBV5-4 with TRBJ2-6; no definite D call. The CDR3 consists of 15 residues. CDR1 SGHNT and CDR2 YYREEE come from the germline V gene (reference sequence). V gave up 1 base and J gave up 0 bases, with 5 bases separating them. For the CDR3, the DNA is TGTGCCAGCAGCTTGTGGGTCTCTGGGGCCAACGTCCTGACTTTC. It encodes CASSLWVSGANVLTF.

The chain combines TRBV6-1 with TRBJ1-2; TRBD1 might be the D (5 bases). CDR3 length: 13 residues. Between the trimmed V and J ends, which lost 7 bases and 2 bases, there was a span of 11 bases. Germline V lookup: CDR1 MNHNS, CDR2 SASEGT. CDR3 loop: CASTLTANYGYTF. The CDR3 coding sequence is TGTGCCAGCACCTTGACAGCCAACTATGGCTACACCTTC.

The J gene is TRBJ2-2, the V gene TRBV5-1, with 12 bases fitting TRBD2. The CDR3 is 16 residues long. Trimming took 4 bases from V and 3 from J; bases not matched to a gene: 4. Per germline, CDR1 SGHRS and CDR2 YFSETQ. This CDR3 reads CASSQRTSGDTGELFF. CDR3 nucleotide sequence: TGCGCCAGCAGCCAAAGGACTAGCGGGGACACCGGGGAGCTGTTTTTT.

The genes are TRBV6-1 and TRBJ2-7; either TRBD1 or TRBD2 may supply D (5 bases each). The CDR3 totals 15 residues. The germline V and J ends were trimmed by 3 bases and 1 base, with 13 bases remaining between them. Germline CDR1 MNHNS, CDR2 SASEGT. The CDR3 protein is CASSDPGTGSYEQYF. The CDR3 DNA reads as TGTGCCAGCAGTGACCCCGGGACCGGGTCCTACGAGCAGTACTTC.

The chain recombines TRBV2 with TRBJ1-2; 9 bases are shared with TRBD1. J was trimmed by 6 bases and V by 4 bases; bases with no gene match: 0. The germline gives CDR1 SNHLY, CDR2 FYNNEI. The CDR3 runs to 12 residues. CDR3 loop: CASSGTGDGYTF. CDR3 coding DNA: TGTGCCAGCAGTGGGACAGGGGATGGCTACACCTTC.

The gene calls are TRBV4-2 and TRBJ1-2, with 10 bases lining up with TRBD1. V was clipped by 5 bases and J by 8 bases; unmatched bases: 8. There are 14 residues in the CDR3. Germline CDR1 is LGHNA and CDR2 is YNFKEQ. The DNA for the CDR3 is TGTGCCAGCAGCATATCCGGGACAGGGGAAGGCTACACCTTC. Translation: CASSISGTGEGYTF.

This clone was counted a single time. The CDR3 loop is CASSGGGLTEAFF. For the CDR3, the DNA is TGTGCCAGCTCCGGGGGGGGCTTGACTGAAGCTTTCTTT. V usage is TRBV18 and J usage is TRBJ1-1, with a weak D call TRBD1 (6 bases). Germline V gene data show CDR1 as KGHSH and CDR2 as LQKENI. The CDR3 covers 13 residues. V lost 6 bases, J lost 5 bases, and 13 bases lay in between.

This rearrangement joins TRBV6-5 to TRBJ1-2, with D possibly being TRBD1 (5 bases). Germline loops: CDR1 MNHEY, CDR2 SVGAGI. There are 15 residues in the CDR3. The V and J ends lost 6 bases and 1 base respectively, with 15 bases between them. Here the CDR3 DNA reads TGTGCCAGCAGACAAACCGGGGGGGATAACTATGGCTACACCTTC. Protein: CASRQTGGDNYGYTF.

This chain connects TRBV27 to TRBJ2-2; TRBD2 is a possible D gene (6 bases). CDR3 length: 16 residues. The germline V gene encodes CDR1 MNHEY and CDR2 SMNVEV (reference sequence). V shed 4 bases and J shed 1 base, with 13 bases lying between them. CDR3 amino acids: CASSSYTSWNTGELFF. The CDR3 coding sequence is TGTGCCAGCAGTTCCTATACTAGCTGGAACACCGGGGAGCTGTTTTTT.

The chain is built from TRBV19 and TRBJ2-2; weak D call: TRBD2 (5 bases). Germline V gene lookup returns CDR1 LNHDA and CDR2 SQIVND (reference sequence). With 4 bases removed from V and 2 bases from J, the gap between germline ends came to 8 bases. This CDR3 is built from 14 residues. Here the CDR3 reads CASSSGYNTGELFF. The CDR3 DNA reads as TGTGCCAGTAGTAGCGGGTACAACACCGGGGAGCTGTTTTTT.

The chain is built from TRBV2 and TRBJ2-7; D is ambiguous. Germline assignment: CDR1 SNHLY and CDR2 FYNNEI. CDR3 length: 14 amino acids. The V gene lost 7 bases and the J gene lost 5 bases, with 18 bases spanning the gap. This CDR3 reads CASITVLGGHEQYF. In DNA, the CDR3 is TGTGCCAGCATTACCGTTCTTGGCGGCCACGAGCAGTACTTC.

The chain combines TRBV5-1 with TRBJ2-1; D is perhaps TRBD2 (6 bases). The CDR3 is 14 residues long. CDR1 and CDR2 (germline): SGHRS, YFSETQ. V lost 7 bases and J 3 bases, leaving 14 bases between the germline ends. The CDR3 DNA sequence: TGCGCCAGCTCCCGGGAGACTAGCTACAATGAGCAGTTCTTC. Residues: CASSRETSYNEQFF.

The chain is built from TRBV18 and TRBJ2-7; possibly TRBD2 for D (6 bases). Germline CDR1 KGHSH, CDR2 LQKENI. The V gene lost 3 bases and the J gene lost 3 bases, with 6 bases spanning the gap. The CDR3 spans 12 residues. DNA for the CDR3: TGTGCCAGCTCACCGACTAGCTACGAGCAGTACTTC. This codes for CASSPTSYEQYF.

The J gene is TRBJ2-7, the V gene TRBV28; D perhaps matches TRBD1 (6 bases). V lost 2 bases and J 0 bases, leaving 14 bases between the germline ends. The CDR3 is 16 amino acids. CDR1 MDHEN and CDR2 SYDVKM come from the germline V gene. CDR3 bases: TGTGCCAGCAGTTTAAACAGGGTCCGGAGCTCCTACGAGCAGTACTTC. Its translation is CASSLNRVRSSYEQYF.

CDR3 protein: CSVTATSTDTQYF. The CDR3 coding sequence is TGCAGCGTCACAGCTACTAGCACAGATACGCAGTATTTT. V and J are TRBV29-1 and TRBJ2-3; no firm D call. Germline V gene sequence: CDR1 SQVTM, CDR2 ANQGSEA. V shed 6 bases and J shed 0 bases, with 10 bases lying between them. The CDR3 consists of 13 residues.

This rearrangement joins TRBV10-3 to TRBJ1-6; TRBD1 is a possible D gene (6 bases). Deletions cut 10 bases from V and 7 bases from J, with 20 bases between. Germline CDR1 and CDR2: ENHRY and SYGVKD. There are 15 residues in the CDR3. The CDR3 reads CASRTERVSNSPLHF. The DNA for the CDR3 is TGTGCCAGCAGGACAGAAAGAGTCTCCAATTCACCCCTCCACTTT.

This clone was counted only a few times. CDR3 residues: CASSTGLAGRVYDNEQFF. DNA for the CDR3: TGTGCCAGTAGTACGGGACTAGCGGGACGCGTGTATGACAATGAGCAGTTCTTC. The chain joins TRBV19 to TRBJ2-1; TRBD2 agrees at 13 bases. CDR1 and CDR2 (germline): LNHDA, SQIVND (reference sequence). The CDR3 has 18 amino acids. J lost 5 bases, V lost 4 bases, and 11 bases had no gene match.

The V and J genes are TRBV7-9 and TRBJ2-3; 10 bases are shared with TRBD1. CDR1 SEHNR and CDR2 FQNEAQ come from the germline V gene (reference sequence). Trimming removed 6 bases from V and 4 bases from J; junction bases left unmatched: 1. The CDR3 sequence is 13 residues long. CDR3 residues: CASRGQGPDTQYF. The CDR3 DNA sequence: TGTGCCAGCAGGGGACAGGGGCCAGATACGCAGTATTTT.